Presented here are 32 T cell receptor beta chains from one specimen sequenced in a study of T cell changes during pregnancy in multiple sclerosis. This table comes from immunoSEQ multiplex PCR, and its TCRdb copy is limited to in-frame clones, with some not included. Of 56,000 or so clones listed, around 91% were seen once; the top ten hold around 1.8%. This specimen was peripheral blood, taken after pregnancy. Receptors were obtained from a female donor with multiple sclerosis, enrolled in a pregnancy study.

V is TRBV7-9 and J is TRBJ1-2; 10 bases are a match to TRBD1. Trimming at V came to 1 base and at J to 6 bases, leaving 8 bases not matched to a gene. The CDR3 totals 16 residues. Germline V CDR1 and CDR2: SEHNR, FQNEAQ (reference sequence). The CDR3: CASSLDGDRGFDGYTF. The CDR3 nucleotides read TGTGCCAGCAGCTTAGATGGGGACAGGGGATTTGATGGCTACACCTTC.

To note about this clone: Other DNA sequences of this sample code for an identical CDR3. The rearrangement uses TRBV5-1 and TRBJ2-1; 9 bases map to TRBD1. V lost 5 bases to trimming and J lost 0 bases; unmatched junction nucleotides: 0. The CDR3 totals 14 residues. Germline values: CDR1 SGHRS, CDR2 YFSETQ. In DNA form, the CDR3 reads TGCGCCAGCAGGGACAGGGGCTCCTACAATGAGCAGTTCTTC. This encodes CASRDRGSYNEQFF.

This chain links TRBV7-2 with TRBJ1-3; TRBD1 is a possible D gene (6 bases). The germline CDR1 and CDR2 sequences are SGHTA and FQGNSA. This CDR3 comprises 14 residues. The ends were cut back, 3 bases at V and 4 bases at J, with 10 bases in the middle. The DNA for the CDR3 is TGTGCCAGCAGCTTCCAGGGGCACGGAAACACCATATATTTT. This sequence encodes CASSFQGHGNTIYF.

For the CDR3, the DNA is TGTGCCAGCTCACCACTGAGCGGGGGGAATAAAGAGACCCAGTACTTC. Amino acid sequence: CASSPLSGGNKETQYF. The V and J genes are TRBV18 and TRBJ2-5; 9 bases agree with TRBD2. This CDR3 contains 16 residues. Trimming cost V 1 base and J 3 bases; bases outside gene matches: 6. CDR1 and CDR2 (germline): KGHSH, LQKENI. The full variable domain, in which reference TRBV18 and TRBJ2-5 provide the parts outside the CDR3, is NAGVMQNPRHLVRRRGQEARLRCSPMKGHSHVYWYRQLPEEGLKFMVYLQKENIIDESGMPKERFSAEFPKEGPSILRIQQVVRGDSAAYFCASSPLSGGNKETQYFGPGTRLLVL.

For the CDR3, the DNA is TGCGCCAGCAGCCAAGATTTCATTGTACAGGGGTATCGCGAGCAGTACTTC. This gives the protein CASSQDFIVQGYREQYF. J is TRBJ2-7 and V is TRBV4-1; 7 positions agree with TRBD1. V lost 0 bases and J lost 6; bases outside the gene matches: 14. The CDR3 is 17 amino acids. Germline CDR1 MGHRA, CDR2 YSYEKL.

The CDR3 nucleotides are TGCGCCAGCAGCCCCTACTCCCGGGGTAGCACAGATACGCAGTATTTT. Its translation is CASSPYSRGSTDTQYF. The V gene is TRBV4-1, the J gene TRBJ2-3; D may be TRBD2 (5 bases). Germline values: CDR1 MGHRA, CDR2 YSYEKL. The ends were cut back, 4 bases at V and 0 bases at J, with 14 bases in the middle. This CDR3 comprises 16 residues.

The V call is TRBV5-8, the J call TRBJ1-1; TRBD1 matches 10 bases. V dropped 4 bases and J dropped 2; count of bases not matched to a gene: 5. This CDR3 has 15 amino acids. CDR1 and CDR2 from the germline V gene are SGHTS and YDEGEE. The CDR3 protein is CASSVGQGDNTEAFF. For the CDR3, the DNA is TGTGCCAGCAGCGTAGGACAGGGGGACAACACTGAAGCTTTCTTT.

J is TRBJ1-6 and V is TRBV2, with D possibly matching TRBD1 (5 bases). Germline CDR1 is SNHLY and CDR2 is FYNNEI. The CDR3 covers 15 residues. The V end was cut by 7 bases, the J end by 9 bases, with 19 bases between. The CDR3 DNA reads TGTGCCAGCAAGGACACCCGACGAGTTATTTCACCCCTCCACTTT. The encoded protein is CASKDTRRVISPLHF.

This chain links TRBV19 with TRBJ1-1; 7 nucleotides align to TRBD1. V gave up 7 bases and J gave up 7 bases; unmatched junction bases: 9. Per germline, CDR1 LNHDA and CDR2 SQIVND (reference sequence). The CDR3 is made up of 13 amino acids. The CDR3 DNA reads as TGTGCCAGTATGGACAGGCCAAGGGTTGAAGCTTTCTTT. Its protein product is CASMDRPRVEAFF.

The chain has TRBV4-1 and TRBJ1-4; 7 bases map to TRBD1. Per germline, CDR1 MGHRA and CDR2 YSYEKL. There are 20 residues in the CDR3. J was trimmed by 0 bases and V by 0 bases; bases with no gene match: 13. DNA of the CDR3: TGCGCCAGCAGCCAAGATTGGGCCCCAAGGGGGCTTGCAACTAATGAAAAACTGTTTTTT. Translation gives CASSQDWAPRGLATNEKLFF.

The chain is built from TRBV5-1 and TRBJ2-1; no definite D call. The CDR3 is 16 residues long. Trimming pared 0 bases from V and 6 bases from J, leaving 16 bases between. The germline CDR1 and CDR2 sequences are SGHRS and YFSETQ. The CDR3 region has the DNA TGCGCCAGCAGCTTGGCCCCCGGTTCCGAGTCCAATGAGCAGTTCTTC. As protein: CASSLAPGSESNEQFF. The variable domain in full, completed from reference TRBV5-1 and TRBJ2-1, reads KAGVTQTPRYLIKTRGQQVTLSCSPISGHRSVSWYQQTPGQGLQFLFEYFSETQRNKGNFPGRFSGRQFSNSRSEMNVSTLELGDSALYLCASSLAPGSESNEQFFGPGTRLTVL.

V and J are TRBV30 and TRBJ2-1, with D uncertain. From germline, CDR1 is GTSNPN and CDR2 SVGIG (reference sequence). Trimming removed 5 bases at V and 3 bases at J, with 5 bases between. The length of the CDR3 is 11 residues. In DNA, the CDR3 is TGTGCCTGGGGCAGCTACAATGAGCAGTTCTTC. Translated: CAWGSYNEQFF.

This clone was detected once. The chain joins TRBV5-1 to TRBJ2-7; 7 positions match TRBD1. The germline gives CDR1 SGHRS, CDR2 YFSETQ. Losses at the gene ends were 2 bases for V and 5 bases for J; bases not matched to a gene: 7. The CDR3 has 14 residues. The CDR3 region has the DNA TGCGCCAGCAGCTTCGGACAGGCCGATGACGAGCAGTACTTC. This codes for CASSFGQADDEQYF.

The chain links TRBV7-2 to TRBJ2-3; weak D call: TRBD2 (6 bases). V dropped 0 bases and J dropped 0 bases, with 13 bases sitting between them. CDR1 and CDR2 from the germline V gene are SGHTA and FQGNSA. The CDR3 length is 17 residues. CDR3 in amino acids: CASSLARRVLSTDTQYF. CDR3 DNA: TGTGCCAGCAGCTTAGCGAGGAGGGTCCTAAGCACAGATACGCAGTATTTT.

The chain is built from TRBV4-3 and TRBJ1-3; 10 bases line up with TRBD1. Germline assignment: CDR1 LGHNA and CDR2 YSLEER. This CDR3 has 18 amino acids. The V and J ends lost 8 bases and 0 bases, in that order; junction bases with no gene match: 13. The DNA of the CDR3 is TGCGCCAGCGCTTTCCGGGACAGGGGCCCTAGCTCTGGAAACACCATATATTTT. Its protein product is CASAFRDRGPSSGNTIYF.

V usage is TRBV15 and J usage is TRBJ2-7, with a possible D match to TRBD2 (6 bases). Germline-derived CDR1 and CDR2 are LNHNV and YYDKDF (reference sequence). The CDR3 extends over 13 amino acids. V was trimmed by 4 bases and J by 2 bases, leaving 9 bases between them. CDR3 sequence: CATSTRLAYEQYF. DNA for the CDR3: TGTGCCACCAGCACGAGACTAGCCTACGAGCAGTACTTC. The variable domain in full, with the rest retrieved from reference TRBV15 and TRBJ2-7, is DAMVIQNPRYQVTQFGKPVTLSCSQTLNHNVMYWYQQKSSQAPKLLFHYYDKDFNNEADTPDNFQSRRPNTSFCFLDIRSPGLGDTAMYLCATSTRLAYEQYFGPGTRLTVT.

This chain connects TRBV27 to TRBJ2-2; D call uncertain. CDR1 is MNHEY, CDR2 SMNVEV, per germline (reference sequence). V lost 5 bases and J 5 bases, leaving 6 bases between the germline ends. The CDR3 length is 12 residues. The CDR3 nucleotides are TGTGCCAGCAGTCCCCTAACCGGGGAGCTGTTTTTT. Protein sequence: CASSPLTGELFF.

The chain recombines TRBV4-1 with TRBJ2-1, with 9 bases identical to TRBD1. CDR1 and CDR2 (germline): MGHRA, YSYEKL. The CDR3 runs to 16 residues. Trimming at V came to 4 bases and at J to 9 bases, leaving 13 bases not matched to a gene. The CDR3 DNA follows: TGCGCCAGCAGCCCCCGGGACAGGGCGGTCACTGCTGAGCAGTTCTTC. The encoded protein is CASSPRDRAVTAEQFF.

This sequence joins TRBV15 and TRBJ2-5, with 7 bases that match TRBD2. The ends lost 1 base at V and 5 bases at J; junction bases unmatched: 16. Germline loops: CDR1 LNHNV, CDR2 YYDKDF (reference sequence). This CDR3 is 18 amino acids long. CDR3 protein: CATSRGAPGAGTAETQYF. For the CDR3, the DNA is TGTGCCACCAGCAGAGGCGCCCCTGGAGCGGGGACTGCGGAGACCCAGTACTTC.

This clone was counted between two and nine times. CDR3 sequence: CASSVETGPYNYGYTF. CDR3 DNA sequence: TGTGCCAGCAGCGTAGAGACAGGGCCCTATAACTATGGCTACACCTTC. The rearrangement uses TRBV9 and TRBJ1-2; the match to TRBD1 covers 7 bases. The V segment lost 0 bases and the J segment 1 base; nucleotides outside the gene matches: 6. The CDR3 sequence is 16 residues long. Germline CDR1 and CDR2: SGDLS and YYNGEE.

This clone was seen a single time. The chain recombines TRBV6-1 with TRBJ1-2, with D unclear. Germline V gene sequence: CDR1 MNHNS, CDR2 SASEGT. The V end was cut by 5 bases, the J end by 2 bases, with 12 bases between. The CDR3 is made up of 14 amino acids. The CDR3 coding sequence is TGTGCCAGCAGTCTTCGAACAGACAACTATGGCTACACCTTC. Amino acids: CASSLRTDNYGYTF.

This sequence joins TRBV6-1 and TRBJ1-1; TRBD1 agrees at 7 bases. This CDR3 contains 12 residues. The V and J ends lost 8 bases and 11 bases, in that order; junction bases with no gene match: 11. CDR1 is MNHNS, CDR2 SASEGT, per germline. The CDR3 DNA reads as TGTGCCAGCCTGACAGGGTTGCCTGGGGCTTTCTTT. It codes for CASLTGLPGAFF.

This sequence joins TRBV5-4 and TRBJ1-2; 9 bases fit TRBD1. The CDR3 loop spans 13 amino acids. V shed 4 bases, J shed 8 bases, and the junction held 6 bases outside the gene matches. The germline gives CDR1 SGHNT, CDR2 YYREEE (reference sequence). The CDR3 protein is CASSRQGGFGYTF. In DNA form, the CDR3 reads TGTGCCAGCAGCCGACAGGGGGGGTTCGGCTACACCTTC.

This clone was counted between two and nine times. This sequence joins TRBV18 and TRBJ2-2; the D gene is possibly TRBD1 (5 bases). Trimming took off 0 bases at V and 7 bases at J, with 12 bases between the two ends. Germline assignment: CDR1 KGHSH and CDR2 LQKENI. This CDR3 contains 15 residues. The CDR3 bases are TGTGCCAGCTCACCACCGGACAAGGCCCTCGGGGAGCTGTTTTTT. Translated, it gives CASSPPDKALGELFF.

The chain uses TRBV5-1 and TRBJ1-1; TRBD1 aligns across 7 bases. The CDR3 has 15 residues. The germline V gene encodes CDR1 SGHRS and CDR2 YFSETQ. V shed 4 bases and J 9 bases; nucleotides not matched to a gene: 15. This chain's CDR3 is CASSPRQGSTVQAFF. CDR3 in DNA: TGCGCCAGCAGCCCGAGACAGGGTAGCACCGTCCAAGCTTTCTTT. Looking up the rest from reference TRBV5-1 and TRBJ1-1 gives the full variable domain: KAGVTQTPRYLIKTRGQQVTLSCSPISGHRSVSWYQQTPGQGLQFLFEYFSETQRNKGNFPGRFSGRQFSNSRSEMNVSTLELGDSALYLCASSPRQGSTVQAFFGQGTRLTVV.

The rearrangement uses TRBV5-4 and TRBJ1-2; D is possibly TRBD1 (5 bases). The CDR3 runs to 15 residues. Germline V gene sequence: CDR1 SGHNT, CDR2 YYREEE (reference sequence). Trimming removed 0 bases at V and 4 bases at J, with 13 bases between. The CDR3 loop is CASSLADRGSYGYTF. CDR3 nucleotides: TGTGCCAGCAGCTTGGCGGATAGGGGCAGCTATGGCTACACCTTC.

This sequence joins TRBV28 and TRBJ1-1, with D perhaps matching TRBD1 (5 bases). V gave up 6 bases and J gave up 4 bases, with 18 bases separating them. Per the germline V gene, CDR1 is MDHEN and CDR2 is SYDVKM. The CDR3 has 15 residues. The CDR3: CASRLTGIRGTEAFF. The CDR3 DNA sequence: TGTGCCAGCAGGTTGACCGGAATTAGGGGCACTGAAGCTTTCTTT.

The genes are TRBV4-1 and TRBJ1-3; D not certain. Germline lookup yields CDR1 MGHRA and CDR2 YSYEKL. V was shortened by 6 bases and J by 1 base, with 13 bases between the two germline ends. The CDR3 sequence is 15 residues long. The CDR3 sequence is CASSPTADSGNTIYF. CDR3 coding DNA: TGCGCCAGCAGTCCCACAGCTGATTCTGGAAACACCATATATTTT.

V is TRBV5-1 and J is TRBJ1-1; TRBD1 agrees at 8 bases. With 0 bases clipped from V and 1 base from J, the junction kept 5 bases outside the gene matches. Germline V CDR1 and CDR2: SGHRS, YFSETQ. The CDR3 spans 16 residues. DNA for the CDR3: TGCGCCAGCAGCTTGGCCCAGGGGGCTAGGAACACTGAAGCTTTCTTT. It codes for CASSLAQGARNTEAFF.

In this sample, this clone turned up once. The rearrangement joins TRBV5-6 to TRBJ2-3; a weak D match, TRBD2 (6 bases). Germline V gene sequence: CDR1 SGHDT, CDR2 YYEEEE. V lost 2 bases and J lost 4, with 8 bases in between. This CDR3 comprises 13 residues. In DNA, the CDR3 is TGTGCCAGCAGCTTACTAGCTGCAGATACGCAGTATTTT. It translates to CASSLLAADTQYF. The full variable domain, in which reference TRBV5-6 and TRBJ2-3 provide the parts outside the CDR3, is DAGVTQSPTHLIKTRGQQVTLRCSPKSGHDTVSWYQQALGQGPQFIFQYYEEEERQRGNFPDRFSGHQFPNYSSELNVNALLLGDSALYLCASSLLAADTQYFGPGTRLTVL.

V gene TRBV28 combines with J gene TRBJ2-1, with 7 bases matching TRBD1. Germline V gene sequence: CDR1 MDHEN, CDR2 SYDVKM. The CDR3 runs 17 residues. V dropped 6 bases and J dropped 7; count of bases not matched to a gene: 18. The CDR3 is CASSPYYGGTEINEQFF. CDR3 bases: TGTGCCAGCAGCCCTTATTACGGTGGGACAGAAATAAATGAGCAGTTCTTC. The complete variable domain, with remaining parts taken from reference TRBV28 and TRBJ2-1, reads DVKVTQSSRYLVKRTGEKVFLECVQDMDHENMFWYRQDPGLGLRLIYFSYDVKMKEKGDIPEGYSVSREKKERFSLILESASTNQTSMYLCASSPYYGGTEINEQFFGPGTRLTVL.

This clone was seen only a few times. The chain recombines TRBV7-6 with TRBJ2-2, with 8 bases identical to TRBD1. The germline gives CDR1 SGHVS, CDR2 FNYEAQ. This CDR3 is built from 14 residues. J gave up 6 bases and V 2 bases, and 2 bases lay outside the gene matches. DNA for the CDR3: TGTGCCAGCAGCTTACAGGGGGCATCCGGGGAGCTGTTTTTT. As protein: CASSLQGASGELFF.